The rows below give T cell receptor beta chains drawn from one sample of a study of cytomegalovirus exposure and HLA in healthy donors. Profiling relied on immunoSEQ multiplex PCR, and the TCRdb table lists in-frame clones only, not all of them. The sample includes some 170,000 clones, approximately 84% of them seen just once. What was sequenced was PBMCs. The receptors derive from a man aged 30 to 39 in good health and CMV-seropositive. Each CDR3 is given with its conserved first and last residue. The order of the fields is D gene, clone size, CDR3 length, V gene, J gene, CDR3 DNA, CDR3 protein. The D gene is left open where the match is weak. Where a row states a size, it is once, few, many or the class of an expanded clone; other rows omit it.

NA	NA	11	TRBV28	TRBJ1-1	TGTGCCAGCAGGTTAATCGCTGAAGCTTTCTTT	CASRLIAEAFF
NA	NA	15	TRBV6-5	TRBJ1-4	TGTGCCAGCAGTTACTCGGGGAGGCGAAATGAAAAACTGTTTTTT	CASSYSGRRNEKLFF
NA	NA	12	TRBV7-6	TRBJ2-7	TGTGCCAGCAGCCAACAGCCCTACGAGCAGTACTTC	CASSQQPYEQYF
TRBD2	once	14	TRBV9	TRBJ2-7	TGTGCCAGCTCAGGGACTAGCGGGAGTTACGAGCAGTACTTC	CASSGTSGSYEQYF
TRBD2	once	13	TRBV27	TRBJ2-5	TGTGCCAGCAGTTTCTCGCTAGCGGGGCTCCAGTACTTC	CASSFSLAGLQYF
NA	NA	14	TRBV4-3	TRBJ2-7	TGCGCCAGCAGCCCGGACTCTGCCTCCTACGAGCAGTACTTC	CASSPDSASYEQYF
TRBD2	NA	14	TRBV4-2	TRBJ2-7	TGTGCCAGCAGCCAAGCCGGGACTAGGGACGAGCAGTACTTC	CASSQAGTRDEQYF
NA	once	12	TRBV28	TRBJ1-5	TGTGCCAGCAGTTTATTAGATCAGCCCCAGCATTTT	CASSLLDQPQHF
TRBD1	NA	17	TRBV5-4	TRBJ2-2	TGTGCCAGCAGCTCTGAGATGGGACAGGGTAGTACCGGGGAGCTGTTTTTT	CASSSEMGQGSTGELFF
TRBD2	NA	14	TRBV2	TRBJ2-1	TGTGCCAGCGCGGGAGGCTCCTCCTACAATGAGCAGTTCTTC	CASAGGSSYNEQFF
TRBD1	NA	14	TRBV19	TRBJ2-1	TGTGCCAGCATCAATGACAGGGTAGACAATGAGCAGTTCTTC	CASINDRVDNEQFF
NA	NA	16	TRBV5-1	TRBJ2-2	TGCGCCAGCAGCTACCAAACAGCCGGGGGCACCGGGGAGCTGTTTTTT	CASSYQTAGGTGELFF
NA	NA	13	TRBV19	TRBJ2-7	TGTGCCAGTAGTACCGCCGGACAGCGCGAGCAGTACTTC	CASSTAGQREQYF
NA	once	11	TRBV7-3	TRBJ2-1	TGTGCCAGCAGCTCCCAAGGGGAACAGTTCTTC	CASSSQGEQFF
TRBD1	NA	14	TRBV28	TRBJ2-7	TGTGCCAGCCGAAGGTGGGGACAGGGCTACGAGCAGTACTTC	CASRRWGQGYEQYF
TRBD1	NA	14	TRBV29-1	TRBJ1-2	TGCAGCGCGAAAAAGGGGGCGGATAACTATGGCTACACCTTC	CSAKKGADNYGYTF
TRBD1	NA	16	TRBV28	TRBJ1-4	TGTGCCAGCAGCAGAGGCAGGGGGCCGCAGAATGAAAAACTGTTTTTT	CASSRGRGPQNEKLFF
NA	NA	15	TRBV7-8	TRBJ1-5	TGTGCCAGCAGCTTAGCAGGCGGCCTTGGGCAGCCCCAGCATTTT	CASSLAGGLGQPQHF
NA	many	13	TRBV29-1	TRBJ2-6	TGCAGCGTTTCGAGCTCTGGGGCCAACGTCCTGACTTTC	CSVSSSGANVLTF
TRBD2	NA	15	TRBV6-5	TRBJ2-1	TGTGCCAGCAGTTACGTAGCGGGGGTCTACAATGAGCAGTTCTTC	CASSYVAGVYNEQFF
TRBD2	NA	15	TRBV9	TRBJ2-7	TGTGCCAGCAGCGTCGGGACTAGCGGGATGTACGAGCAGTACTTC	CASSVGTSGMYEQYF
TRBD1	NA	18	TRBV5-6	TRBJ1-5	TGTGCCAGCAGCTTGGGGGGACAGGGGAGTTATAGCAATCAGCCCCAGCATTTT	CASSLGGQGSYSNQPQHF
TRBD1	NA	17	TRBV9	TRBJ1-1	TGTGCCAGCAGCGGAGGGGGACAGTTTCACATGAACACTGAAGCTTTCTTT	CASSGGGQFHMNTEAFF
TRBD2	NA	16	TRBV9	TRBJ2-7	TGTGCCAGCAGCGTAGGATCCCTAGCGGGGGACTACGAGCAGTACTTC	CASSVGSLAGDYEQYF
NA	NA	13	TRBV7-2	TRBJ1-3	TGTGCCAGCAGCGACCGCGGGCGAGGCACCATATATTTT	CASSDRGRGTIYF
TRBD1	NA	16	TRBV15	TRBJ2-3	TGTGCCACCAGCAGAGATGAGGGACAGGGGACAGATACGCAGTATTTT	CATSRDEGQGTDTQYF
NA	NA	16	TRBV5-1	TRBJ1-4	TGCGCCAGCAGCCCTCCGGGGAGGGGAACTAATGAAAAACTGTTTTTT	CASSPPGRGTNEKLFF
NA	NA	14	TRBV28	TRBJ1-2	TGTGCCAGCAAAACGACGGGTCATAACTATGGCTACACCTTC	CASKTTGHNYGYTF
NA	NA	16	TRBV5-1	TRBJ2-1	TGCGCCAGCAGCTTGGCCTTACCAGGGCGAGGCAATGAGCAGTTCTTC	CASSLALPGRGNEQFF
NA	NA	17	TRBV7-8	TRBJ1-5	TGTGCCAGCAGCTTACTCCAGGACACTTATAGCAATCAGCCCCAGCATTTT	CASSLLQDTYSNQPQHF
TRBD1	NA	15	TRBV2	TRBJ1-3	TGTGCCAGCAGTGAAGTTCACAGGGGCGGAAACACCATATATTTT	CASSEVHRGGNTIYF
TRBD1	few	14	TRBV4-1	TRBJ2-7	TGCGCCAGCAGCGGCTGGGACAGGGGTTACGAGCAGTACTTC	CASSGWDRGYEQYF
TRBD1	NA	14	TRBV7-2	TRBJ2-7	TGTGCCAGCAGCTCGGGACAGCCTCCTGGAGAGCAGTACTTC	CASSSGQPPGEQYF
TRBD1	NA	17	TRBV5-4	TRBJ1-1	TGTGCCAGCAGCTCCCGGACAGGGCTAGATATGAACACTGAAGCTTTCTTT	CASSSRTGLDMNTEAFF
TRBD1	NA	15	TRBV11-2	TRBJ1-1	TGTGCCAGCAGCCGACAGGGGCAACGTTACACTGAAGCTTTCTTT	CASSRQGQRYTEAFF
NA	NA	16	TRBV27	TRBJ2-4	TGTGCCAGCAGTTTATCCCCAGGGGCTCCCAAAAACATTCAGTACTTC	CASSLSPGAPKNIQYF
NA	NA	12	TRBV6-1	TRBJ2-5	TGTGCCAGCAGGGACGGGGGAGAGACCCAGTACTTC	CASRDGGETQYF
NA	NA	14	TRBV2	TRBJ1-2	TGTGCCAGCAGCGAAACAGGCGTCCCTCCTGGCTACACCTTC	CASSETGVPPGYTF
TRBD1	NA	17	TRBV28	TRBJ2-7	TGTGCCAGCAGTCACCCCCGGGCAGGGGGCGGATCCTACGAGCAGTACTTC	CASSHPRAGGGSYEQYF
TRBD1	NA	17	TRBV6-4	TRBJ2-3	TGTGCCAGCAGTCAAAGGAACGGGACAGGATCCACAGATACGCAGTATTTT	CASSQRNGTGSTDTQYF
NA	NA	12	TRBV5-1	TRBJ2-7	TGCGCCAGCAGCTTTAACGGTTACGAGCAGTACTTC	CASSFNGYEQYF
TRBD1	NA	16	TRBV13	TRBJ2-1	TGTGCCAGCATTCCTGCTGCAGGGGGCGACTACAATGAGCAGTTCTTC	CASIPAAGGDYNEQFF
TRBD1	NA	13	TRBV6-6	TRBJ1-2	TGTGCCAGCAGTTCGGACAGGGGCAGTGGCTACACCTTC	CASSSDRGSGYTF
NA	NA	15	TRBV13	TRBJ2-7	TGTGCCAGCAGCTTAGGTGCGGGACCGTCCTACGAGCAGTACTTC	CASSLGAGPSYEQYF
NA	NA	15	TRBV7-2	TRBJ1-2	TGTGCCAGCAGCTTAAGAGAGGTCCCCGTCTATGGCTACACCTTC	CASSLREVPVYGYTF
NA	NA	16	TRBV7-7	TRBJ2-3	TGTGCCAGCAGCTTAGGGGCAGGCCAAAGCACAGATACGCAGTATTTT	CASSLGAGQSTDTQYF
TRBD1	NA	13	TRBV2	TRBJ1-2	TGTGCCAGCAGTGAGTGGACAGGGACCGGCTACACCTTC	CASSEWTGTGYTF
NA	NA	14	TRBV2	TRBJ2-7	TGTGCCAGCAGTTTGGGGCGGGGAACCTACGAGCAGTACTTC	CASSLGRGTYEQYF
TRBD1	NA	14	TRBV5-6	TRBJ1-2	TGTGCCAGCGGGACAGGGGGTCCTAACTATGGCTACACCTTC	CASGTGGPNYGYTF
NA	NA	14	TRBV7-2	TRBJ2-7	TGTGCCAGCAGCTTAGAGACCACAGGGTTCGAGCAGTACTTC	CASSLETTGFEQYF
TRBD1	NA	14	TRBV6-5	TRBJ2-1	TGTGCCAGCAGCCGACAGGGTGGTGACAATGAGCAGTTCTTC	CASSRQGGDNEQFF